This entry lists 23 T cell receptor beta chains sequenced from one sample in a study of PD-1 and CTLA-4 blockade in melanoma. TCRdb keeps only in-frame clones here, not all; method: immunoSEQ multiplex PCR. The profile shows some 11,000 clones, 75% to 85% of them singletons. The sample in question was CD8+ T cells from peripheral blood, obtained from a patient given anti-PD-1 treatment. Receptors were obtained from a human donor with melanoma.

The chain recombines TRBV7-9 with TRBJ1-2; 8 bases are shared with TRBD1. Germline V gene data show CDR1 as SEHNR and CDR2 as FQNEAQ (reference sequence). The CDR3 length is 14 residues. After removal of 7 bases from V and 1 base from J, the junction contained 5 bases not matched to a gene. The CDR3 is CASTPGQDNYGYTF. DNA for the CDR3: TGTGCCAGCACCCCGGGACAGGATAACTATGGCTACACCTTC.

This chain links TRBV10-3 with TRBJ1-2; D gene ambiguous. CDR1 is ENHRY and CDR2 is SYGVKD in the germline V gene. Trimming shortened V by 2 bases and J by 2 bases, and 3 bases separated the two germline ends. The CDR3 runs to 12 residues. The CDR3, as DNA: TGTGCCATCAGTGAGGGGAACTATGGCTACACCTTC. It is translated as CAISEGNYGYTF.

This clone was counted only a few times. The chain links TRBV6-5 to TRBJ2-2; the D is unclear. With 2 bases removed from V and 5 bases from J, the gap between germline ends came to 6 bases. The germline CDR1 and CDR2 sequences are MNHEY and SVGAGI. CDR3 length: 13 residues. This CDR3 reads CASSYQETGELFF. Written as DNA, the CDR3 is TGTGCCAGCAGTTACCAAGAGACCGGGGAGCTGTTTTTT.

The rearrangement joins TRBV7-9 to TRBJ2-7, with D possibly TRBD2 on 5 matching bases. The CDR3 runs 13 residues. V lost 8 bases, J lost 3 bases, and 14 bases lay in between. Looked up from germline, CDR1 is SEHNR and CDR2 is FQNEAQ (reference sequence). CDR3 sequence reads: CASLGVSSYEQYF. The CDR3 DNA reads TGTGCCAGCTTGGGAGTTTCGAGCTACGAGCAGTACTTC.

The chain is built from TRBV7-8 and TRBJ2-1, with D unresolved. The CDR3 is 13 residues long. Trimming removed 5 bases from V and 6 bases from J, with 11 bases in between. The germline V gene has CDR1 SGHVS and CDR2 FQNEAQ. CDR3 amino acids: CASSREAFNEQFF. The CDR3 coding sequence is TGTGCCAGCAGCCGAGAAGCCTTCAATGAGCAGTTCTTC.

This clone came up once. V gene TRBV10-1 combines with J gene TRBJ1-5; the match to TRBD1 covers 8 bases. V lost 3 bases, J lost 0 bases, and 7 bases stayed unmatched. There are 17 residues in the CDR3. CDR1 and CDR2 (germline): WNHNN, SYGVQD (reference sequence). The CDR3 coding sequence is TGCGCCAGCAGTGAAGGGACAGGCGGGCCTAGCAATCAGCCCCAGCATTTT. Residues: CASSEGTGGPSNQPQHF.

V and J are TRBV15 and TRBJ2-3, with 7 bases identical to TRBD2. J gave up 3 bases and V 3 bases, and 6 bases lay outside the gene matches. CDR1 and CDR2 (germline): LNHNV, YYDKDF (reference sequence). The CDR3 totals 15 residues. CDR3 sequence reads: CATSSRAGVTDTQYF. Here the CDR3 DNA reads TGTGCCACCAGCAGTCGGGCGGGGGTGACAGATACGCAGTATTTT.

This chain uses TRBV27 with TRBJ1-3; unclear D gene. The CDR3 covers 11 residues. Trimming cost V 5 bases and J 4 bases, with 3 bases left between them. From germline, CDR1 is MNHEY and CDR2 SMNVEV (reference sequence). DNA for the CDR3: TGTGCCAGCAGTCTGGGAAACACCATATATTTT. Translation: CASSLGNTIYF.

This clone was seen a single time. CDR3 nucleotide sequence: TGTGCCAGCAGCGTAGTTCCCGAAAGAAGCCACGAGCAGTACTTC. Residues: CASSVVPERSHEQYF. The V and J genes are TRBV9 and TRBJ2-7, with D uncertain. From germline, CDR1 is SGDLS and CDR2 YYNGEE. The CDR3 totals 15 residues. Trimming took 0 bases from V and 5 from J, leaving 15 bases between them.

The V and J genes are TRBV12-3 or TRBV12-4 and TRBJ2-7; D is undetermined. Trimming shortened V by 3 bases and J by 3 bases, and 9 bases separated the two germline ends. The CDR3 runs to 13 residues. This chain's CDR3 is CASSFGSFYEQYF. In DNA, the CDR3 is TGTGCCAGCAGTTTCGGGTCCTTCTACGAGCAGTACTTC.

Note on this clone: A read error may account for a junction end that differs from germline. V is TRBV6-5 and J is TRBJ2-1; D is perhaps TRBD1 or TRBD2 (6 bases each). CDR1 is MNHEY and CDR2 is SVGAGI in the germline V gene. This CDR3 has 15 residues. The DNA for the CDR3 is TGTGCCGGCAGTTACTCCCGGGGGCTCCGCATCGAGCAGTTCTTC. Protein sequence: CAGSYSRGLRIEQFF.

This rearrangement joins TRBV12-3 or TRBV12-4 to TRBJ2-3, with D unclear. The CDR3 is made up of 13 amino acids. The V and J ends lost 3 bases and 4 bases respectively, with 8 bases between them. The CDR3 spells CASSFSGPDTQYF. CDR3 coding DNA: TGTGCCAGCAGTTTTTCAGGCCCAGATACGCAGTATTTT.

This clone was detected only once. The chain is built from TRBV5-4 and TRBJ1-4; 9 bases map to TRBD1. Germline assignment: CDR1 SGHNT and CDR2 YYREEE (reference sequence). Germline trimming cut 0 bases from V and 1 base from J; bases unmatched to any gene: 1. The CDR3 extends over 16 amino acids. In DNA, the CDR3 is TGTGCCAGCAGCTTGGGACAGGGGGGAACTAATGAAAAACTGTTTTTT. Its translation: CASSLGQGGTNEKLFF. Based on the CDR3 plus reference TRBV5-4 and TRBJ1-4, the full variable domain is ETGVTQSPTHLIKTRGQQVTLRCSSQSGHNTVSWYQQALGQGPQFIFQYYREEENGRGNFPPRFSGLQFPNYSSELNVNALELDDSALYLCASSLGQGGTNEKLFFGSGTQLSVL.

This clone was observed a single time. The chain couples TRBV7-9 to TRBJ2-2, with a possible D match to TRBD1 (5 bases). Trimming pared 3 bases from V and 0 bases from J, leaving 8 bases between. The germline CDR1 and CDR2 sequences are SEHNR and FQNEAQ (reference sequence). The CDR3 spans 15 residues. CDR3 residues: CASSLGHPNTGELFF. The DNA of the CDR3 is TGTGCCAGCAGCTTGGGGCATCCGAACACCGGGGAGCTGTTTTTT.

The rearrangement joins TRBV11-3 to TRBJ2-3; D not resolved. CDR3 length: 17 amino acids. The V end was cut by 1 base, the J end by 0 bases, with 14 bases between. Germline loops: CDR1 SGHNT, CDR2 YENEEA. DNA of the CDR3: TGTGCCAGCAGCTTAGGGGGTCGGGCCGCTAGCACAGATACGCAGTATTTT. Translating it yields CASSLGGRAASTDTQYF. The variable domain in full, completed from reference TRBV11-3 and TRBJ2-3, reads EAGVVQSPRYKIIEKKQPVAFWCNPISGHNTLYWYLQNLGQGPELLIRYENEEAVDDSQLPKDRFSAERLKGVDSTLKIQPAELGDSAVYLCASSLGGRAASTDTQYFGPGTRLTVL.

The rearrangement uses TRBV20-1 and TRBJ2-2, with TRBD1 as a possible D gene (5 bases). Trimming pared 3 bases from V and 2 bases from J, leaving 13 bases between. The CDR3 runs to 15 residues. CDR1 and CDR2 from the germline V gene are DFQATT and SNEGSKA (reference sequence). The CDR3 reads CSASSPTDNTGELFF. In DNA form, the CDR3 reads TGCAGTGCTAGTTCGCCGACAGATAACACCGGGGAGCTGTTTTTT.

The CDR3: CATQWGRMTNYGYTF. In DNA, the CDR3 is TGTGCCACCCAGTGGGGGCGGATGACGAACTATGGCTACACCTTC. The rearrangement uses TRBV19 and TRBJ1-2; D possibly corresponds to TRBD1 (6 bases). Germline CDR1 LNHDA, CDR2 SQIVND (reference sequence). The length of the CDR3 is 15 residues. V shed 10 bases and J shed 2 bases, with 20 bases lying between them.

This chain joins TRBV6-5 and TRBJ2-7, with D unclear. V was trimmed by 1 base and J by 2 bases, leaving 6 bases between them. The CDR3 sequence is 13 residues long. The germline CDR1 and CDR2 sequences are MNHEY and SVGAGI. The CDR3 reads CASSYFLAYEQYF. The CDR3 DNA reads as TGTGCCAGCAGTTACTTCCTGGCCTACGAGCAGTACTTC.

The genes are TRBV3-1 (or the pseudogene TRBV3-2) and TRBJ2-7; D call uncertain. V lost 3 bases and J lost 1, with 4 bases in between. CDR3 size: 12 residues. The germline gives CDR1 LGHDT, CDR2 YNNKEL (reference sequence). The CDR3 coding sequence is TGTGCCAGCAGCCATAGGTCCTACGAGCAGTACTTC. Its translation is CASSHRSYEQYF.

This clone was observed a few times. The J gene is TRBJ2-2, the V gene TRBV19; D is unresolved. Germline V gene data show CDR1 as LNHDA and CDR2 as SQIVND (reference sequence). The CDR3 loop spans 11 amino acids. Trimming left V 6 bases short and J 8 bases short, with 7 bases between. The CDR3 reads CASRFAGELFF. DNA of the CDR3: TGTGCCAGTAGATTTGCTGGGGAGCTGTTTTTT.

V gene TRBV28 combines with J gene TRBJ1-1, with D unresolved. Trimming shortened V by 3 bases and J by 1 base, and 3 bases separated the two germline ends. Germline V gene data show CDR1 as MDHEN and CDR2 as SYDVKM. The CDR3 has 12 residues. CDR3 sequence reads: CASSFGNTEAFF. CDR3 coding DNA: TGTGCCAGCAGTTTTGGGAACACTGAAGCTTTCTTT.

This chain joins TRBV9 and TRBJ2-5, with D possibly TRBD2 on 5 matching bases. The CDR3 runs 15 residues. Germline CDR1 is SGDLS and CDR2 is YYNGEE. Between the trimmed V and J ends, which lost 1 base and 0 bases, there was a span of 10 bases. CDR3 bases: TGTGCCAGCAGCGTAAGCGGAGCGGACCAAGAGACCCAGTACTTC. This translates into CASSVSGADQETQYF.

The chain couples TRBV19 to TRBJ2-5; a weak D match, TRBD2 (5 bases). CDR1 and CDR2 from the germline V gene are LNHDA and SQIVND (reference sequence). The CDR3 contains 13 residues. Trimming took 3 bases from V and 1 from J, leaving 6 bases between them. The CDR3 here is CASSMDFQETQYF. CDR3 bases: TGTGCCAGTAGTATGGACTTCCAAGAGACCCAGTACTTC.